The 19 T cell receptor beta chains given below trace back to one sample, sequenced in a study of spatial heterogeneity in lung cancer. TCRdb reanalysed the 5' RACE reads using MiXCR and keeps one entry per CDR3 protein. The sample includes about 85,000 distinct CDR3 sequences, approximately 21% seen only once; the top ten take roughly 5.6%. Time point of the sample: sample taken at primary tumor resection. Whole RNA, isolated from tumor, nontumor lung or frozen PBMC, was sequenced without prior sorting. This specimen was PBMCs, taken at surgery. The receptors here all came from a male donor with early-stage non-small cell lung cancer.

CDR3 region: CSVELALYNEQFF. In DNA, the CDR3 is TGCAGCGTTGAACTAGCGCTTTACAATGAGCAGTTCTTC. The V call is TRBV29-1, the J call TRBJ2-1; tentatively, D is TRBD2 (6 bases). The V end was cut by 2 bases, the J end by 4 bases, with 9 bases between. This CDR3 comprises 13 residues. Germline-derived CDR1 and CDR2 are SQVTM and ANQGSEA.

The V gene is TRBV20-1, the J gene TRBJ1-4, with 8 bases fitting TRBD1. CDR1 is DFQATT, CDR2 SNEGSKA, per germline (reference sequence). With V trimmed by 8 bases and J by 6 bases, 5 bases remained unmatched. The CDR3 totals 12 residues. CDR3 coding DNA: TGCAGTAGCCCACAGGGGGATGAAAAACTGTTTTTT. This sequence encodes CSSPQGDEKLFF.

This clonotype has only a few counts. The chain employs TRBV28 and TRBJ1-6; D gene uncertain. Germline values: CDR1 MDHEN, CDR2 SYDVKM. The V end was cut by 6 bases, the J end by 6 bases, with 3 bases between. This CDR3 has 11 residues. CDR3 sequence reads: CASSFNSPLHF. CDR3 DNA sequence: TGTGCCAGCAGCTTTAATTCACCCCTCCACTTT.

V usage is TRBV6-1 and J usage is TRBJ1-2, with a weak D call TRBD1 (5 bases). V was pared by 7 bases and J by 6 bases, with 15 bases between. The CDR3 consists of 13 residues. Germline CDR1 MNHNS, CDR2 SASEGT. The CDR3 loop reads CASTPPGTDGYTF. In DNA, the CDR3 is TGTGCCAGCACCCCGCCTGGGACGGATGGCTACACCTTC.

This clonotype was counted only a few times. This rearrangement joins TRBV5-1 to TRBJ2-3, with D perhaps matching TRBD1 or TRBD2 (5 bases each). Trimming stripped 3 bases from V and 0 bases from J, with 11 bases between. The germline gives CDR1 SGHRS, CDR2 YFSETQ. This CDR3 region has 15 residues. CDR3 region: CASSSGTVSTDTQYF. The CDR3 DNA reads TGCGCCAGCAGCTCGGGGACCGTGAGCACAGATACGCAGTATTTT.

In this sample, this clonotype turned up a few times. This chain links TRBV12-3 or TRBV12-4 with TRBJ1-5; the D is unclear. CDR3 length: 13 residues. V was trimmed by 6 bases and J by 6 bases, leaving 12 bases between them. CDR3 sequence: CASRYATGQPQHF. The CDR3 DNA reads TGTGCCAGCAGATATGCGACCGGTCAGCCCCAGCATTTT.

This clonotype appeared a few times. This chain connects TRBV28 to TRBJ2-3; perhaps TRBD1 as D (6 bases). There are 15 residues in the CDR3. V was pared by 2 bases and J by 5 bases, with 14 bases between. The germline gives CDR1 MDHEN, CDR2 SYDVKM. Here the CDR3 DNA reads TGTGCCAGCAGTTTAATAGGAGAAGGGGGAGATACGCAGTATTTT. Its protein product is CASSLIGEGGDTQYF.

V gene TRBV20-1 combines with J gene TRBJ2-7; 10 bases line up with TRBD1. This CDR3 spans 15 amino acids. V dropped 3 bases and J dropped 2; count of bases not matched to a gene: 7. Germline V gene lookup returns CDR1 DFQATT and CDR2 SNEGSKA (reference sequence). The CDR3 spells CSASPGTGAPYEQYF. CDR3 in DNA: TGCAGTGCTAGCCCCGGGACAGGGGCTCCCTACGAGCAGTACTTC.

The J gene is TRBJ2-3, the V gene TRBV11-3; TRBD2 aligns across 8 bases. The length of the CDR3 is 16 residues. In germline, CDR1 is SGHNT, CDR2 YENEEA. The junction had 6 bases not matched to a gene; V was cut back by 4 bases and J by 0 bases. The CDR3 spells CASSSREGTSTDTQYF. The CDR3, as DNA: TGTGCCAGCAGCTCCCGGGAGGGGACTAGCACAGATACGCAGTATTTT.

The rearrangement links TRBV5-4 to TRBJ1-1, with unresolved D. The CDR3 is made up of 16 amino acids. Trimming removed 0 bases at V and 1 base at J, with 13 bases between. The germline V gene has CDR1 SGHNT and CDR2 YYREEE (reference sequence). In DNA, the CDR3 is TGTGCCAGCAGCTTGGTGAGTGGTCTGCGGAACACTGAAGCTTTCTTT. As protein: CASSLVSGLRNTEAFF.

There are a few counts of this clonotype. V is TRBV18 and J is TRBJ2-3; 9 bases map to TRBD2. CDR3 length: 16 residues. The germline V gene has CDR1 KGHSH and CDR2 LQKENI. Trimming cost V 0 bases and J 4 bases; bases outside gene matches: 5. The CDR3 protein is CASSPPQSGRPDTQYF. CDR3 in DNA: TGTGCCAGCTCACCACCCCAAAGCGGGAGGCCAGATACGCAGTATTTT.

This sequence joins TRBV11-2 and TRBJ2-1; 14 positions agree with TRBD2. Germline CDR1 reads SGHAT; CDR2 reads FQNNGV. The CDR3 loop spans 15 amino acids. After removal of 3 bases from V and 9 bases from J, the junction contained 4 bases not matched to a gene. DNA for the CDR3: TGTGCCAGCAGCTTGGGACTAGCGGGAGTCAGTGAGCAGTTCTTC. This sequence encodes CASSLGLAGVSEQFF.

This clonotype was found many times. CDR3 region: CASSPIQGWSSPLHF. The CDR3 DNA is TGCGCCAGCAGCCCTATTCAGGGCTGGAGTTCACCCCTCCACTTT. J is TRBJ1-6 and V is TRBV4-1; D might be TRBD1 (5 bases). Germline V gene sequence: CDR1 MGHRA, CDR2 YSYEKL. Trimming took 4 bases from V and 9 from J, leaving 16 bases between them. CDR3 length: 15 amino acids.

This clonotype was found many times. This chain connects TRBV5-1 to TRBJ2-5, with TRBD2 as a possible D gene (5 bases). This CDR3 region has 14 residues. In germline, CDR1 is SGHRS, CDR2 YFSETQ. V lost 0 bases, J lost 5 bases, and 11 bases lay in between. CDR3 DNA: TGCGCCAGCAGCTTGGGACTAACCGGGGAGACCCAGTACTTC. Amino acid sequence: CASSLGLTGETQYF.

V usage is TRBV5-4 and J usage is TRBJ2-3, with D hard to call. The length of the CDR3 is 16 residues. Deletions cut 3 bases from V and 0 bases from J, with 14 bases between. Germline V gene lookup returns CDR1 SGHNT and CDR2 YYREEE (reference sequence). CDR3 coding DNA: TGTGCCAGCAGCTCCGCCATGGCCGCTAGCACAGATACGCAGTATTTT. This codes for CASSSAMAASTDTQYF.

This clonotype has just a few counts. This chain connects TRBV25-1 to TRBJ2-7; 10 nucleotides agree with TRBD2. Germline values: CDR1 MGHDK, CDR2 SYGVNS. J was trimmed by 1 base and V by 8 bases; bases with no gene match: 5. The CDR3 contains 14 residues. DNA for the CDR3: TGTGCCAGCTCCGGGACTAGCGAGTCCTACGAGCAGTACTTC. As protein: CASSGTSESYEQYF.

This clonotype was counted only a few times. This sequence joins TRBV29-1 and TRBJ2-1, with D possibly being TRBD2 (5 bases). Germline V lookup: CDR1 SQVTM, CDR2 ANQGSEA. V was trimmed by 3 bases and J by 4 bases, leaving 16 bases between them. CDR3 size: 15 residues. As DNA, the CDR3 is TGCAGCGTTGACTCCATTAGGAGGTCTTACAATGAGCAGTTCTTC. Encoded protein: CSVDSIRRSYNEQFF.

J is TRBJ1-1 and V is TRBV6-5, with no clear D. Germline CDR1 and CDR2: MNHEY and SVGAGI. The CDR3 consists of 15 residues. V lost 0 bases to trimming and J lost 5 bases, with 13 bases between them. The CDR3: CASSYSPQFGTEAFF. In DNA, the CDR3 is TGTGCCAGCAGTTACTCTCCCCAGTTCGGGACTGAAGCTTTCTTT.

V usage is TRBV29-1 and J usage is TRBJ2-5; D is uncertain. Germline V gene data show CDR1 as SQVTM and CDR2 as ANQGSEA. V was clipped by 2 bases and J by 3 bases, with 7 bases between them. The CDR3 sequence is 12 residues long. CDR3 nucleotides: TGCAGCGTTGAAATAGAAGAAGAGACCCAGTACTTC. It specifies CSVEIEEETQYF.